This is a list of T cell receptor beta chains from one sample in a study of shared clonotypes between healthy human individuals. Libraries were prepared by immunoSEQ multiplex PCR; TCRdb keeps only in-frame clonotypes and omits some of them. The sample has 740,000 or so clones, around 78% seen once. Sequencing was done on a sample of memory CD4+ T cells sorted from blood. These receptor sequences come from a woman in her twenties or thirties in good health. Each CDR3 is given with its conserved first and last residue. A D gene is named only where the DNA matches it firmly. The listing skips clone size in some rows; elsewhere it reads once, few, many or a size class.

abundance	d_gene	v_gene	j_gene	CDR3nt	CDR3aa
NA	NA	TRBV30	TRBJ2-3	TGTGCCTGGAGTGTACTGCGGAGCGCGGCTAGCACAGATACGCAGTATTTT	CAWSVLRSAASTDTQYF
few	TRBD2	TRBV4-1	TRBJ2-4	TGCGCCAGCAGCCAAGGCCTACTTAGCGGGAGCGGGAACATTCAGTACTTC	CASSQGLLSGSGNIQYF
NA	NA	TRBV20-1	TRBJ2-7	TGCAGTGCTAGGGATCACTACGAGCAGTACTTC	CSARDHYEQYF
NA	NA	TRBV7-2	TRBJ2-1	TGTGCCAGCAGCTCAACCGGGACGGGCACTAAGGAGCAGTTCTTC	CASSSTGTGTKEQFF
NA	NA	TRBV27	TRBJ2-7	TGTGCCAGCAGACAGGACTTAACCTACGAGCAGTACTTC	CASRQDLTYEQYF
NA	NA	TRBV27	TRBJ1-2	TGTGCCAGCTCCCGACACCATAACTATGGCTACACCTTC	CASSRHHNYGYTF
once	NA	TRBV6-1	TRBJ1-5	TGTGCCAGCAGTGGCCGGAGCTCCCGCAATCAGCCCCAGCATTTT	CASSGRSSRNQPQHF
NA	NA	TRBV15	TRBJ2-5	TGTGCCACCAGCAGAGTGGGGGCGGAGACCCAGTACTTC	CATSRVGAETQYF
NA	TRBD2	TRBV10-3	TRBJ2-1	TGTGCCATCAGTCGGACTAGCGTGGACAATGAGCAGTTCTTC	CAISRTSVDNEQFF
NA	NA	TRBV5-1	TRBJ1-2	TGCGCCAGCAGCCCAAGGAGACAGGAGACTAACTATGGCTACACCTTC	CASSPRRQETNYGYTF
NA	NA	TRBV28	TRBJ1-1	TGTGCCAGCAGCGGACAGTTGGACACTGAAGCTTTCTTT	CASSGQLDTEAFF
once	NA	TRBV18	TRBJ1-1	TGTGCCAGCTCCCTTGAGATGAACACTGAAGCTTTCTTT	CASSLEMNTEAFF